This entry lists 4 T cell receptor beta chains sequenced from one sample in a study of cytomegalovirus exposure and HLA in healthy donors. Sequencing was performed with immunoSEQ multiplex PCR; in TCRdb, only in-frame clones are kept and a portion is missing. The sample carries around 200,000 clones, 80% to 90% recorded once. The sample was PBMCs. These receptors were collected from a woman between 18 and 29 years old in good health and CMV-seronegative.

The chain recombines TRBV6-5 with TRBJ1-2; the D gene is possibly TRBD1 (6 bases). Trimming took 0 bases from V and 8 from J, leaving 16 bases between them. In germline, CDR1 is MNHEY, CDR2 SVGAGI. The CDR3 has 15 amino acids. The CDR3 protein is CASSYSHRVDGGYTF. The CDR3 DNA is TGTGCCAGCAGTTACTCGCACAGGGTAGATGGGGGCTACACCTTC.

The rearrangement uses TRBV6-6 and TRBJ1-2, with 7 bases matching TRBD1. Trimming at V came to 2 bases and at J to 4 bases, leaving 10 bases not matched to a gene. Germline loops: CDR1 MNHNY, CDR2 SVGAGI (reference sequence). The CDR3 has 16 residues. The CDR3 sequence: CASSYLAGTATYGYTF. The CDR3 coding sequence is TGTGCCAGCAGTTACCTCGCCGGGACAGCGACCTATGGCTACACCTTC.

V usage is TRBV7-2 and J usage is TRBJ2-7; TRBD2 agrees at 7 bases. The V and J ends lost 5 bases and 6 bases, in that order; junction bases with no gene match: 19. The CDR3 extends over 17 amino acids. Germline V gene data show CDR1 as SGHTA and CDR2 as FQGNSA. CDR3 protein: CASSPLVRAGPFPEQYF. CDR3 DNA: TGTGCCAGCAGCCCACTTGTACGAGCGGGGCCCTTCCCCGAGCAGTACTTC.

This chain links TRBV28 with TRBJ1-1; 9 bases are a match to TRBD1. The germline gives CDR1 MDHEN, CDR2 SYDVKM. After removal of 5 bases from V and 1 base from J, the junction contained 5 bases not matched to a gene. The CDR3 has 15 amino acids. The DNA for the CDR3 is TGTGCCAGCAGTCCGACAGGGGGTGGGAACACTGAAGCTTTCTTT. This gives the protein CASSPTGGGNTEAFF. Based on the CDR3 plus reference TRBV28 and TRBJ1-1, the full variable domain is DVKVTQSSRYLVKRTGEKVFLECVQDMDHENMFWYRQDPGLGLRLIYFSYDVKMKEKGDIPEGYSVSREKKERFSLILESASTNQTSMYLCASSPTGGGNTEAFFGQGTRLTVV.